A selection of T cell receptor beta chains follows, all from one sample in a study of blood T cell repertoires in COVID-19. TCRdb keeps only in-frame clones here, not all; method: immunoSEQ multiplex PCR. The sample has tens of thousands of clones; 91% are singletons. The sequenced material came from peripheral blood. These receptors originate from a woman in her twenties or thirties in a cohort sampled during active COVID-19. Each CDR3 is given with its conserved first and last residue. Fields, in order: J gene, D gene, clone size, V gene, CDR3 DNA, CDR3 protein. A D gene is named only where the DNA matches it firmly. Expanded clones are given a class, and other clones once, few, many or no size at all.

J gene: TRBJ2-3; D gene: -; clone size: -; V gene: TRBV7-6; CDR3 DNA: TGTGCCAGCTCCGACCCAGGGGAGGGAACAGATACGCAGTATTTT; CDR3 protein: CASSDPGEGTDTQYF
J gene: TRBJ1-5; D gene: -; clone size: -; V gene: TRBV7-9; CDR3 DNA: TGTGCCAGCAGCTTAGATGTAAGCCAGCCCCAGCATTTT; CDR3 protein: CASSLDVSQPQHF
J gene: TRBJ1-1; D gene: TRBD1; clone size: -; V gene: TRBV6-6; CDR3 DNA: TGTGCCAGCAGTCCCCAGGGGGAGGTTACTGAAGCTTTCTTT; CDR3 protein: CASSPQGEVTEAFF
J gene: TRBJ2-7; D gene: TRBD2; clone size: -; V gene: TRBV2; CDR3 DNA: TGTGCCAGCGTCGACCGAGGGACTAGTTCGGGCGAGCAGTACTTC; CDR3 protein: CASVDRGTSSGEQYF
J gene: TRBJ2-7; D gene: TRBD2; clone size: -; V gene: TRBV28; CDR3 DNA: TGTGCCAGCAGTTTAACCACTAGCGGGAGACCGGAGTACTTC; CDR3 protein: CASSLTTSGRPEYF
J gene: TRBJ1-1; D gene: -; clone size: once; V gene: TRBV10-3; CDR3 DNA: TGTGCCATCGAAGAGCGGGGGGCGGCTTTCTTT; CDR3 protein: CAIEERGAAFF
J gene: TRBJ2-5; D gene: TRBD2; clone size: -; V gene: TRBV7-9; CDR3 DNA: TGTGCCAGCAGCTTAACTAGCGGGGCTCAAGAGACCCAGTACTTC; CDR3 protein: CASSLTSGAQETQYF
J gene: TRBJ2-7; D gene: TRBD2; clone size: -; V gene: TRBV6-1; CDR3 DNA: TGTGCCAGCAGTGGGGGTTCTAGCGGAGCTCCCTACGAGCAGTACTTC; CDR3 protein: CASSGGSSGAPYEQYF
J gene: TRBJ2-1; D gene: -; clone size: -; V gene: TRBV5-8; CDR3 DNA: TGTGCCAGCATCCTTCGGGGGTACGACAATGAGCAGTTCTTC; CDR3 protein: CASILRGYDNEQFF
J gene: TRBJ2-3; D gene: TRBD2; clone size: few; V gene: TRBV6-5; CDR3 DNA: TGTGCCAGCAGTTACTCGGCCGGGAGGGCAGATACGCAGTATTTT; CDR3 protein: CASSYSAGRADTQYF
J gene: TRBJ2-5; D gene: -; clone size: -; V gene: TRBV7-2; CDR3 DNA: TGTGCCAGCAGCTTAGAGGGAGCTTGGGATGAGACCCAGTACTTC; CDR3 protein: CASSLEGAWDETQYF
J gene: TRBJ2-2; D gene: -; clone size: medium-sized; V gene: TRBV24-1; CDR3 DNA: TGTGCCACCAGTGATTTGGTCCGGGCCGGGGAGCTGTTTTTT; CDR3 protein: CATSDLVRAGELFF
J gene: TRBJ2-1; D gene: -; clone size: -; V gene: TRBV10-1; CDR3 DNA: TGCGCCAGCAGTGAGGGGAGTTCCTACAATGAGCAGTTCTTC; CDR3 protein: CASSEGSSYNEQFF
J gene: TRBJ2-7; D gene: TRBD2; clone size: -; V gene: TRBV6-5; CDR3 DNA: TGTGCCAGCAGTTACAGCGGGAGGGCCAAATACGAGCAGTACTTC; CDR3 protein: CASSYSGRAKYEQYF
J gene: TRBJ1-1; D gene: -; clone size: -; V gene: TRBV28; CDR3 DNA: TGTGCCAGCGCAAAGGCAGGGTTGAACACTGAAGCTTTCTTT; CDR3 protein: CASAKAGLNTEAFF
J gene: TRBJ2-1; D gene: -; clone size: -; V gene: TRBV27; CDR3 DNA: TGTGCCAGCAGGAACTTCGTGAATGAGCAGTTCTTC; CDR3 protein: CASRNFVNEQFF
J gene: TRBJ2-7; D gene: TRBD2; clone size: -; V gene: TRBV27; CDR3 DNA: TGTGCCAGCAGTTTATCCCCGGGAGGGCCCTACGAGCAGTACTTC; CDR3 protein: CASSLSPGGPYEQYF
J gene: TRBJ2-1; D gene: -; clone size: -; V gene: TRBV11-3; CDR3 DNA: TGTGCCAGCAGCTTCGGGACTTACAATGAGCAGTTCTTC; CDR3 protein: CASSFGTYNEQFF
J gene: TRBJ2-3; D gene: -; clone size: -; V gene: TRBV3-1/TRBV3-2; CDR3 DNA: TGTGCCAGCAGCCAAGATCGATCTAGCGACTATCCCACAGATACGCAGTATTTT; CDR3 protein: CASSQDRSSDYPTDTQYF
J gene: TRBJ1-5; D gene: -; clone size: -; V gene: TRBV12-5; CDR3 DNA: TGTGCTAGTGGTTTGGTACGGGGGGCTGAAGATCAGCCCCAGCATTTT; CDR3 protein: CASGLVRGAEDQPQHF
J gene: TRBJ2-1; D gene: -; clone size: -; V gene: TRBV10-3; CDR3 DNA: TGTGCCATCAGTGACCGGGGGTACAATGAGCAGTTCTTC; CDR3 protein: CAISDRGYNEQFF
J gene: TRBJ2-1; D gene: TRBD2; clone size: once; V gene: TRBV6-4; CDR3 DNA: TGTGCCAGCAGTGAGCAACTAGCGGGAGGGAATGAGCAGTTCTTC; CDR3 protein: CASSEQLAGGNEQFF
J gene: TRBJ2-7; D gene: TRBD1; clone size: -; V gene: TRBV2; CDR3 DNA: TGTGCCAGCAGCCCGGGGTCGACCGGACAGGGAAAGCAGTACTTC; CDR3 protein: CASSPGSTGQGKQYF
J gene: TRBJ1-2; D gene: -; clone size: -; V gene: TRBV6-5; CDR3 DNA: TGTGCCAGCAGTTACTCAACGACAGATTCCTATGGCTACACCTTC; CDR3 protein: CASSYSTTDSYGYTF
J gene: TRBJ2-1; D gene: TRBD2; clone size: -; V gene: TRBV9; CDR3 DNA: TGTGCCAGCAGCCCCTTGAGCGGGAGCTCCTACAATGAGCAGTTCTTC; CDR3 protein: CASSPLSGSSYNEQFF
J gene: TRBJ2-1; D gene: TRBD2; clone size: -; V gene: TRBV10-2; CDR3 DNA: TGCGCCAGCAGTGCGGGACTAGCGGGAGGGGATGAGCAGTTCTTC; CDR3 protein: CASSAGLAGGDEQFF
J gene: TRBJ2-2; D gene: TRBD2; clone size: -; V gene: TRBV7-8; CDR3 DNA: TGTGCCAGCAGCTTAGGTAGACTAGCGGGCCGAGGGGCCGGGGAGCTGTTTTTT; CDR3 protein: CASSLGRLAGRGAGELFF
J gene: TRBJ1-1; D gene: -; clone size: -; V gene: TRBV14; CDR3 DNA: TGTGCCAGCAGCCACGGACAGAACACTGAAGCTTTCTTT; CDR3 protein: CASSHGQNTEAFF
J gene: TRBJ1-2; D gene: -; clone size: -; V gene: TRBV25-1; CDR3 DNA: TGTGCCAGCCGACGAACGGACCGAGGGGGCTACACCTTC; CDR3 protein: CASRRTDRGGYTF
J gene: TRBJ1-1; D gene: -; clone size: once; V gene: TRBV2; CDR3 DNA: TGTGCCAGCAGCGTAAACAGGGTCACTGAAGCTTTCTTT; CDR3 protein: CASSVNRVTEAFF
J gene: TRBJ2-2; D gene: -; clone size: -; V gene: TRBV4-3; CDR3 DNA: TGCGCCAGCAGCCATCTAAGAGGAGTTATGAACACCGGGGAGCTGTTTTTT; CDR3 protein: CASSHLRGVMNTGELFF
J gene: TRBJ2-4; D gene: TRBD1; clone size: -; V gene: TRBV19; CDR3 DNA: TGTGCCAGTAGTGATGACAGGGGTGAGGCCAAAAACATTCAGTACTTC; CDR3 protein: CASSDDRGEAKNIQYF
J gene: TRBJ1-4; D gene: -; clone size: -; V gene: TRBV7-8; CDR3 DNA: TGTGCCAGCAGCTTACAAAGGGGTGGACGTGAAAAACTGTTTTTT; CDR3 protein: CASSLQRGGREKLFF
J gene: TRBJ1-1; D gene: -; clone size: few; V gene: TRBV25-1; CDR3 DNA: TGTGCCAGCAGTGCTGTTCTAGGGGCTGAAGCTTTCTTT; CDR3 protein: CASSAVLGAEAFF
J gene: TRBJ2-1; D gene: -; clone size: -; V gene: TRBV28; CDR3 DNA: TGTGCCAGCAGTTTTAAGGCAGGATACAATGAGCAGTTCTTC; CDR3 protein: CASSFKAGYNEQFF
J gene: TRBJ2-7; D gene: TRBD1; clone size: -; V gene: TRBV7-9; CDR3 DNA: TGTGCCAGCAGCTCGGGACAGGGGGCAAGCCTCGAGCAGTACTTC; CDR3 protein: CASSSGQGASLEQYF
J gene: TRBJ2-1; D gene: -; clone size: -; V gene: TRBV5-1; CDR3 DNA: TGCGCCAGCAGCATAAACAGGGAGTACGACAATGAGCAGTTCTTC; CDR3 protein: CASSINREYDNEQFF
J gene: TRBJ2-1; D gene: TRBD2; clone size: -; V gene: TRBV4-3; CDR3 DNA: TGCGCCAGCAGCCAAGTAGGGAGCGGGAGAGATGAGCAGTTCTTC; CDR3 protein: CASSQVGSGRDEQFF
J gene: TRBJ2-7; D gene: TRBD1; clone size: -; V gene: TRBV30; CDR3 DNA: TGTGCCTGGAGTCGACAGGGGCCCTACGAGCAGTACTTC; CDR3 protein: CAWSRQGPYEQYF
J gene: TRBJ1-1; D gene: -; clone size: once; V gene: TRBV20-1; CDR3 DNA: TGCAGTGCTAGTCTTGGCCGGGGGAACACTGAAGCTTTCTTT; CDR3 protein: CSASLGRGNTEAFF
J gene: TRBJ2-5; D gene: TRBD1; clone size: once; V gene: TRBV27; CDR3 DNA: TGTGCCAGCAGTCCACGGACAGGGTTTTCAGAGACCCAGTACTTC; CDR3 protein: CASSPRTGFSETQYF
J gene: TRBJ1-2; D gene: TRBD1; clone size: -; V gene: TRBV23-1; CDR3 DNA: TGCGCCAGCAGTCAATCGGCGGGACAGGGGGCGCGAAATGGCTACACCTTC; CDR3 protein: CASSQSAGQGARNGYTF
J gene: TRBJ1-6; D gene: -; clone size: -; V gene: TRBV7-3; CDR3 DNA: TGTGCCAGCAGCTTAGCGGGTAATTCACCCCTCCACTTT; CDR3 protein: CASSLAGNSPLHF
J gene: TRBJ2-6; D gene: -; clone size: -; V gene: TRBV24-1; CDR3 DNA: TGTGCCACCAGTGATTTGCAGGCTGGGGCCAACGTCCTGACTTTC; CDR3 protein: CATSDLQAGANVLTF
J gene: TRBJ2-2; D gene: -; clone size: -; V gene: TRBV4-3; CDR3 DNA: TGCGCCAGCAGCCAAGTGCGCCAGCGAGGCGGGGAGCTGTTTTTT; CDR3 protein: CASSQVRQRGGELFF
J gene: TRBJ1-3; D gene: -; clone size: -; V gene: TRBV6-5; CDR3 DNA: TGTGCCAGCAGGGTCTACCTAAACACCATATATTTT; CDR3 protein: CASRVYLNTIYF
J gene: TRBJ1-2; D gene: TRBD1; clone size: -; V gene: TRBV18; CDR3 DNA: TGTGCCAGCTCACCTTACGGCTCGGGACAGGGTTACTATGGCTACACCTTC; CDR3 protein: CASSPYGSGQGYYGYTF
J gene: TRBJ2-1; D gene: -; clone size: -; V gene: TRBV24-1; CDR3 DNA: TGTGCCACGAGCAGCAGGGTCGGGTCCTACAATGAGCAGTTCTTC; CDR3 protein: CATSSRVGSYNEQFF
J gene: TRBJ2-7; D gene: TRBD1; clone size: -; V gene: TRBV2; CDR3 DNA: TGTGCCAGCGGCTTCCGGGACAGTCGCTACGAGCAGTACTTC; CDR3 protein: CASGFRDSRYEQYF
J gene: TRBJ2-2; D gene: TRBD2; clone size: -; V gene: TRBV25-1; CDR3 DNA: TGTGCCAGCAGTGAAACTAGCGGGAGAGTGAGCACCGGGGAGCTGTTTTTT; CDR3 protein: CASSETSGRVSTGELFF